The next 27 T cell receptor beta chains were all read from a single sample in a study of blood T cells in healthy people across ages. Sample-barcoded 5' priming and a J-beta primer mix drove a second PCR of about 6 to 12 cycles. TCRdb reprocessed the 5' RACE reads with MiXCR, giving one entry per CDR3 protein. The sample shows hundreds of thousands of distinct CDR3 sequences, about 55% of them seen only once. Sequenced input: blood. The origin of the receptors is an elderly man in good health.

J is TRBJ2-5 and V is TRBV7-9; TRBD1 is a possible D gene (6 bases). This CDR3 contains 13 residues. Germline V CDR1 and CDR2: SEHNR, FQNEAQ (reference sequence). Trimming shortened V by 8 bases and J by 4 bases, and 14 bases separated the two germline ends. The CDR3 coding sequence is TGTGCCAGCGACCAAACACAGGGAGAGACCCAGTACTTC. Protein product: CASDQTQGETQYF.

The rearrangement links TRBV27 to TRBJ2-7; TRBD1 is a possible D gene (5 bases). Germline V gene data show CDR1 as MNHEY and CDR2 as SMNVEV (reference sequence). The CDR3 runs 15 residues. The V and J ends lost 6 bases and 4 bases respectively, with 19 bases between them. The CDR3 loop is CASSWRVGRVYEQYF. The CDR3 coding sequence is TGTGCCAGCAGCTGGCGTGTGGGGCGCGTTTACGAGCAGTACTTC.

The rearrangement joins TRBV28 to TRBJ1-1; unclear D gene. CDR1 is MDHEN and CDR2 is SYDVKM in the germline V gene. The CDR3 length is 15 residues. Trimming cost V 1 base and J 0 bases, with 9 bases left between them. The CDR3 DNA reads as TGTGCCAGCAGTTTATTACCGCAGATGAACACTGAAGCTTTCTTT. It yields the protein CASSLLPQMNTEAFF.

This chain uses TRBV6-6 with TRBJ2-7; D possibly corresponds to TRBD2 (6 bases). The germline V gene encodes CDR1 MNHNY and CDR2 SVGAGI (reference sequence). V lost 5 bases and J 0 bases, leaving 17 bases between the germline ends. The CDR3 length is 16 residues. DNA for the CDR3: TGTGCCAGCAGTACCGCGGGGACTCACAGCTCCTACGAGCAGTACTTC. It encodes CASSTAGTHSSYEQYF.

This clonotype was seen a handful of times. This chain connects TRBV3-1 to TRBJ2-7, with 8 bases matching TRBD2. V trimming: 2 bases; J trimming: 6 bases; junction bases outside the gene matches: 12. Germline V lookup: CDR1 LGHDT, CDR2 YNNKEL (reference sequence). The CDR3 runs to 16 residues. CDR3: CASSQRGAGGNGEQYF. CDR3 DNA: TGTGCCAGCAGCCAACGCGGGGCGGGAGGAAACGGCGAGCAGTACTTC.

This sequence joins TRBV21-1 and TRBJ2-1; TRBD1, the table's D call, was not compared with the DNA. TRBV21-1 is a pseudogene. The CDR3 extends over 17 amino acids. CDR3 sequence reads: CASSIGTGGRRIQEQFF. In DNA form, the CDR3 reads TGTGCCAGCAGCATAGGGACAGGGGGCAGAAGAATACAGGAGCAGTTCTTC.

The V and J genes are TRBV3-1 and TRBJ2-1; 12 bases are a match to TRBD2. J was trimmed by 0 bases and V by 3 bases; bases with no gene match: 12. From germline, CDR1 is LGHDT and CDR2 YNNKEL (reference sequence). The CDR3 has 20 residues. The CDR3 here is CASSHPSRLAGVSSYNEQFF. CDR3 in DNA: TGTGCCAGCAGCCACCCCTCCCGACTAGCGGGAGTCAGCTCCTACAATGAGCAGTTCTTC.

V and J are TRBV20-1 and TRBJ2-1, with D perhaps matching TRBD2 (6 bases). Germline CDR1 is DFQATT and CDR2 is SNEGSKA (reference sequence). The CDR3 is 16 residues long. V lost 0 bases and J lost 4, with 16 bases in between. The DNA of the CDR3 is TGCAGTGCTAGAGACCCCCGGGACTTCCTATACAATGAGCAGTTCTTC. This codes for CSARDPRDFLYNEQFF.

The chain joins TRBV14 to TRBJ1-2, with D possibly being TRBD1 (5 bases). CDR1 and CDR2 from the germline V gene are SGHDN and FVKESK. Trimming pared 6 bases from V and 3 bases from J, leaving 11 bases between. The length of the CDR3 is 13 residues. CDR3 loop: CASSGGRYYGYTF. The CDR3, as DNA: TGTGCCAGCAGTGGGGGGAGATACTATGGCTACACCTTC.

The rearrangement uses TRBV11-2 and TRBJ2-7; D not resolved. Deletions cut 5 bases from V and 2 bases from J, with 13 bases between. The length of the CDR3 is 14 residues. The V gene's germline CDR1 is SGHAT and CDR2 FQNNGV. CDR3 protein: CASSPRAATYEQYF. CDR3 DNA: TGTGCCAGCAGCCCCCGGGCAGCGACCTACGAGCAGTACTTC.

V is TRBV4-2 and J is TRBJ2-7, with 8 nucleotides matching TRBD2. The germline V gene encodes CDR1 LGHNA and CDR2 YNFKEQ. The CDR3 length is 18 residues. V lost 0 bases to trimming and J lost 3 bases; unmatched junction nucleotides: 13. The CDR3 region has the DNA TGTGCCAGCAGCCAAGACGGTAAGCGGGAGACGGGGATCTACGAGCAGTACTTC. This encodes CASSQDGKRETGIYEQYF.

The chain couples TRBV14 to TRBJ2-5, with 7 bases matching TRBD1. The germline V gene encodes CDR1 SGHDN and CDR2 FVKESK. The CDR3 loop spans 14 amino acids. Trimming at V came to 4 bases and at J to 4 bases, leaving 6 bases not matched to a gene. The CDR3: CASSRYRDRETQYF. CDR3 DNA sequence: TGTGCCAGCAGCCGCTACCGGGACAGAGAGACCCAGTACTTC.

The chain is built from TRBV5-1 and TRBJ2-7; 10 nucleotides agree with TRBD1. Germline trimming cut 0 bases from V and 6 bases from J; bases unmatched to any gene: 6. CDR3 length: 15 residues. Germline V gene lookup returns CDR1 SGHRS and CDR2 YFSETQ. CDR3 protein: CASSLVGTGAAEQYF. Written as DNA, the CDR3 is TGCGCCAGCAGCTTGGTAGGGACAGGGGCGGCCGAGCAGTACTTC.

In this sample, this clonotype turned up a few times. The chain is built from TRBV20-1 and TRBJ2-1, with 9 positions matching TRBD2. The germline gives CDR1 DFQATT, CDR2 SNEGSKA (reference sequence). The CDR3 totals 16 residues. V lost 3 bases to trimming and J lost 4 bases; unmatched junction nucleotides: 10. The CDR3 bases are TGCAGTGCTAGGAGGCTAGCGGGAACATGGTACAATGAGCAGTTCTTC. Translated, it gives CSARRLAGTWYNEQFF.

The chain recombines TRBV9 with TRBJ1-1, with D perhaps matching TRBD1 (5 bases). The CDR3 is 14 amino acids. With 4 bases removed from V and 0 bases from J, the gap between germline ends came to 10 bases. CDR1 is SGDLS, CDR2 YYNGEE, per germline. The CDR3, as DNA: TGTGCCAGCAGCCCACAGGCTTTGAACACTGAAGCTTTCTTT. Residues: CASSPQALNTEAFF.

The chain combines TRBV20-1 with TRBJ1-2, with D uncertain. V lost 0 bases to trimming and J lost 3 bases, with 5 bases between them. This CDR3 contains 12 residues. CDR1 is DFQATT, CDR2 SNEGSKA, per germline (reference sequence). This chain's CDR3 is CSARDNHYGYTF. The CDR3 coding sequence is TGCAGTGCTAGAGACAACCACTATGGCTACACCTTC.

V and J are TRBV2 and TRBJ2-7; TRBD2 aligns across 7 bases. The CDR3 consists of 14 residues. CDR1 and CDR2 (germline): SNHLY, FYNNEI. V trimming: 6 bases; J trimming: 3 bases; junction bases outside the gene matches: 8. The CDR3 coding sequence is TGTGCCAGCAGACGGATAGCGGGCAGCTACGAGCAGTACTTC. Translation: CASRRIAGSYEQYF.

Only a few counts were recorded for this clonotype. The V and J genes are TRBV5-1 and TRBJ1-5; D is perhaps TRBD1 (6 bases). V lost 0 bases and J lost 6, with 13 bases in between. The CDR3 runs to 15 residues. Germline CDR1 is SGHRS and CDR2 is YFSETQ. CDR3 amino acids: CASSLEGDPGQPQHF. For the CDR3, the DNA is TGCGCCAGCAGCTTGGAGGGGGACCCCGGTCAGCCCCAGCATTTT.

This clonotype was observed a few times. This sequence joins TRBV20-1 and TRBJ1-1; D gene unclear. The CDR3 is made up of 12 amino acids. The V and J ends lost 4 bases and 2 bases respectively, with 8 bases between them. Germline CDR1 is DFQATT and CDR2 is SNEGSKA (reference sequence). The CDR3: CSAKINNTEAFF. CDR3 coding DNA: TGCAGTGCTAAGATAAACAACACTGAAGCTTTCTTT.

There are a few counts of this clonotype. The chain uses TRBV5-6 and TRBJ1-2, with D possibly TRBD1 on 6 matching bases. The V gene's germline CDR1 is SGHDT and CDR2 YYEEEE. CDR3 size: 13 residues. V lost 0 bases, J lost 5 bases, and 8 bases lay in between. The CDR3 DNA follows: TGTGCCAGCAGCTTGGAGGGGACATATGGCTACACCTTC. The encoded protein is CASSLEGTYGYTF.

The chain recombines TRBV29-1 with TRBJ1-1; no clear D gene. Per germline, CDR1 SQVTM and CDR2 ANQGSEA. The CDR3 loop spans 13 amino acids. V lost 7 bases and J lost 4, with 16 bases in between. The CDR3 here is CSAPDRWSTEAFF. Written as DNA, the CDR3 is TGCAGCGCTCCTGACCGATGGAGCACTGAAGCTTTCTTT.

This clonotype was seen a handful of times. The chain couples TRBV20-1 to TRBJ2-3; TRBD2 matches at 9 bases. V gave up 3 bases and J gave up 1 base; unmatched junction bases: 5. Germline CDR1 reads DFQATT; CDR2 reads SNEGSKA (reference sequence). This CDR3 has 15 amino acids. The DNA for the CDR3 is TGCAGTGCTAGCAAGACTAGCGGCGGCACAGATACGCAGTATTTT. This codes for CSASKTSGGTDTQYF.

This chain joins TRBV6-6 and TRBJ2-5; D call uncertain. With the DNA end fitting TRBJ2-4 better, the J assignment may be wrong. CDR1 and CDR2 from the germline V gene are MNHNY and SVGAGI (reference sequence). The CDR3 contains 16 residues. In nucleotides, the CDR3 is TGTGCCAGCAGTTATCAGACCCCATCAGCCAAAAACATTCAGTACTTC. Translated: CASSYQTPSAKNIQYF.

The CDR3 DNA is TGTGCCAGCAGCAATCGACTAGGGATCACCGGGGAGCTGTTTTTT. This codes for CASSNRLGITGELFF. The chain combines TRBV3-1 with TRBJ2-2, with D perhaps TRBD2 (6 bases). V lost 5 bases and J lost 4, with 14 bases in between. Germline values: CDR1 LGHDT, CDR2 YNNKEL (reference sequence). This CDR3 spans 15 amino acids. The entire variable domain, with the rest obtained from reference TRBV3-1 and TRBJ2-2, is as follows: DTAVSQTPKYLVTQMGNDKSIKCEQNLGHDTMYWYKQDSKKFLKIMFSYNNKELIINETVPNRFSPKSPDKAHLNLHINSLELGDSAVYFCASSNRLGITGELFFGEGSRLTVL.

This sequence joins TRBV6-5 and TRBJ2-3; D call uncertain. The CDR3 loop spans 15 amino acids. Germline lookup yields CDR1 MNHEY and CDR2 SVGAGI. The germline V and J ends were trimmed by 4 bases and 4 bases, with 15 bases remaining between them. Here the CDR3 reads CASSLSPSAADTQYF. The DNA of the CDR3 is TGTGCCAGCAGTTTAAGCCCCTCGGCGGCAGATACGCAGTATTTT.

V and J are TRBV5-1 and TRBJ1-2; 8 bases match TRBD1. This CDR3 contains 13 residues. After removal of 5 bases from V and 8 bases from J, the junction contained 8 bases not matched to a gene. Germline assignment: CDR1 SGHRS and CDR2 YFSETQ. CDR3 DNA: TGCGCCAGCAGACAGGACAGGGCTGGGGGCTACACCTTC. Residues: CASRQDRAGGYTF.

The chain couples TRBV10-3 to TRBJ1-5; D uncertain. The CDR3 is made up of 11 amino acids. Trimming pared 10 bases from V and 9 bases from J, leaving 13 bases between. Per germline, CDR1 ENHRY and CDR2 SYGVKD. In nucleotides, the CDR3 is TGTGCCACCGGGAGGGAGTTGCCCCAGCATTTT. Translating it yields CATGRELPQHF.